The 4 T cell receptor beta chains in this list originate from one sample, sequenced in a study of shared clonotypes between healthy human individuals (dated by TCRdb to about 2020). Preparation of the library involved the immunoSEQ multiplex PCR assay. As stored in TCRdb, this immuneACCESS dataset retains in-frame rearrangements with V and J assigned. A fraction of the clones does not appear; measured against another copy, unresolved V genes explain less than half of the discrepancy, and the remainder lacks a known reason. This sample holds more than 200,000 clones; about 65% were observed only once. The ten largest account for 11% of the sample. Sequenced sample: memory CD4+ T cells sorted from blood. The sample's cell subset or site, from its label and the paper: CD45RA-negative fraction. These receptors all stem from a man aged 25-45 years in good health.

This chain links TRBV28 with TRBJ2-1; 8 positions agree with TRBD2. The CDR3 consists of 16 residues. Germline assignment: CDR1 MDHEN and CDR2 SYDVKM. The J segment lost 0 bases and the V segment lost 5 bases, leaving 6 bases of the junction unmatched. The CDR3 coding sequence is TGTGCCAGCAGTCCACCCGGGACTAGCTCCTACAATGAGCAGTTCTTC. Translation gives CASSPPGTSSYNEQFF.

The V and J genes are TRBV9 and TRBJ1-2; 7 nucleotides align to TRBD1. Trimming cost V 3 bases and J 5 bases; bases outside gene matches: 7. This CDR3 is 14 amino acids long. CDR1 and CDR2 (germline): SGDLS, YYNGEE. The CDR3 reads CASSAPGQTYGYTF. The CDR3 DNA sequence: TGTGCCAGCAGCGCCCCGGGACAGACATATGGCTACACCTTC. The variable domain in full, completed from reference TRBV9 and TRBJ1-2, reads DSGVTQTPKHLITATGQRVTLRCSPRSGDLSVYWYQQSLDQGLQFLIQYYNGEERAKGNILERFSAQQFPDLHSELNLSSLELGDSALYFCASSAPGQTYGYTFGSGTRLTVV.

In this sample, this clone turned up a few times. The chain employs TRBV25-1 and TRBJ1-5; D is perhaps TRBD1 (5 bases). Germline CDR1 is MGHDK and CDR2 is SYGVNS. Trimming cost V 2 bases and J 4 bases, with 9 bases left between them. This CDR3 region has 14 residues. The DNA of the CDR3 is TGTGCCAGCAGTGAAGGGGGGGGTAATCAGCCCCAGCATTTT. Translated: CASSEGGGNQPQHF.

This chain connects TRBV2 to TRBJ1-1; D remains ambiguous. The V and J ends lost 7 bases and 3 bases respectively, with 24 bases between them. The CDR3 extends over 17 amino acids. Germline values: CDR1 SNHLY, CDR2 FYNNEI. The CDR3 nucleotides are TGTGCCAGCACCCTGGTTCTAGGGAGACGTGCGGACACTGAAGCTTTCTTT. The encoded protein is CASTLVLGRRADTEAFF.